The 8 T cell receptor beta chains reported below all come from one sample, sequenced in a study of T cell changes during pregnancy in multiple sclerosis. Libraries were prepared by immunoSEQ multiplex PCR; TCRdb keeps only in-frame clonotypes and omits some of them. The sample consists of roughly 110,000 clones, 85% to 95% of them appearing once. Here the sequenced sample was peripheral blood, taken in the third trimester of pregnancy. These receptor sequences come from a female donor in good health, enrolled as a control in a pregnancy study.

This chain links TRBV11-3 with TRBJ2-1, with TRBD2 matching 7 bases. Trimming took 3 bases from V and 6 from J; bases not matched to a gene: 5. This CDR3 comprises 14 residues. CDR1 is SGHNT and CDR2 is YENEEA in the germline V gene. The CDR3 reads CASSFLAAFNEQFF. DNA of the CDR3: TGTGCCAGCAGCTTCCTAGCGGCTTTCAATGAGCAGTTCTTC.

The V call is TRBV7-2, the J call TRBJ2-5; 12 bases agree with TRBD1. The CDR3 is 16 residues long. Germline lookup yields CDR1 SGHTA and CDR2 FQGNSA. The J segment lost 4 bases and the V segment lost 1 base, leaving 4 bases of the junction unmatched. The CDR3 sequence: CASSLGGQGAVETQYF. In DNA form, the CDR3 reads TGTGCCAGCAGCTTAGGGGGACAGGGGGCGGTAGAGACCCAGTACTTC.

This chain joins TRBV7-3 and TRBJ2-1, with 9 bases that match TRBD2. The CDR3 loop spans 14 amino acids. Germline CDR1 reads SGHTA; CDR2 reads FQGTGA. The junction had 5 bases not matched to a gene; V was cut back by 5 bases and J by 6 bases. The CDR3 DNA is TGTGCCAGCAGCCGCGGGGGGGCCGCCAATGAGCAGTTCTTC. It yields the protein CASSRGGAANEQFF.

The rearrangement uses TRBV7-8 and TRBJ2-7; D is possibly TRBD2 (6 bases). The length of the CDR3 is 15 residues. From germline, CDR1 is SGHVS and CDR2 FQNEAQ. V gave up 0 bases and J gave up 6 bases, with 15 bases separating them. CDR3 DNA: TGTGCCAGCAGCTTAGCCCGGGGGAGTGAAAGCGAGCAGTACTTC. Translating it yields CASSLARGSESEQYF.

In this sample, this clone turned up a few times. The CDR3 DNA is TGTGCCTGGAATTCTCTTTCCGGGGGTGGGACTGAAGCTTTCTTT. It yields the protein CAWNSLSGGGTEAFF. This chain connects TRBV30 to TRBJ1-1; TRBD1 might be the D (5 bases). The CDR3 sequence is 15 residues long. V was trimmed by 4 bases and J by 5 bases, leaving 20 bases between them. Germline V CDR1 and CDR2: GTSNPN, SVGIG (reference sequence).

The rearrangement joins TRBV11-3 to TRBJ1-2, with D perhaps matching TRBD1 (5 bases). Trimming removed 1 base at V and 2 bases at J, with 8 bases between. Germline V gene sequence: CDR1 SGHNT, CDR2 YENEEA. The CDR3 contains 14 residues. CDR3 loop: CASSLGQGNYGYTF. The CDR3 DNA is TGTGCCAGCAGCTTAGGGCAGGGCAACTATGGCTACACCTTC. Based on the CDR3 plus reference TRBV11-3 and TRBJ1-2, the full variable domain is EAGVVQSPRYKIIEKKQPVAFWCNPISGHNTLYWYLQNLGQGPELLIRYENEEAVDDSQLPKDRFSAERLKGVDSTLKIQPAELGDSAVYLCASSLGQGNYGYTFGSGTRLTVV.

The chain employs TRBV7-3 and TRBJ2-7, with 7 nucleotides matching TRBD1. This CDR3 contains 12 residues. J was trimmed by 6 bases and V by 2 bases; bases with no gene match: 1. Germline V gene lookup returns CDR1 SGHTA and CDR2 FQGTGA. DNA of the CDR3: TGTGCCAGCAGCTTATCAGGGGGCGAGCAGTACTTC. This sequence encodes CASSLSGGEQYF.

This sequence joins TRBV6-5 and TRBJ2-3, with 9 bases fitting TRBD1. V lost 7 bases to trimming and J lost 3 bases; unmatched junction nucleotides: 5. The CDR3 loop spans 14 amino acids. From germline, CDR1 is MNHEY and CDR2 SVGAGI. The CDR3 reads CASKTGTGTDTQYF. The CDR3 nucleotides are TGTGCCAGCAAAACCGGGACAGGGACAGATACGCAGTATTTT.